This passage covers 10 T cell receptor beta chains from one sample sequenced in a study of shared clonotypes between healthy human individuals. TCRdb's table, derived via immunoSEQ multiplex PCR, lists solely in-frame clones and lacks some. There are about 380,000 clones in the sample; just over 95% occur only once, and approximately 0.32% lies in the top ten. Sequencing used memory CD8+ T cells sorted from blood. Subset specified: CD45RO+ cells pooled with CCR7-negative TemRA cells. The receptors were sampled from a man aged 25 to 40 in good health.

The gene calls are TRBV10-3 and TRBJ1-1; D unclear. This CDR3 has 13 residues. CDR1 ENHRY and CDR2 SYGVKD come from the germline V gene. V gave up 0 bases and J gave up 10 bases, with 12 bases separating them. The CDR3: CAISESPPAGAFF. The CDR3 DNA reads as TGTGCCATCAGTGAGTCACCCCCGGCAGGAGCTTTCTTT.

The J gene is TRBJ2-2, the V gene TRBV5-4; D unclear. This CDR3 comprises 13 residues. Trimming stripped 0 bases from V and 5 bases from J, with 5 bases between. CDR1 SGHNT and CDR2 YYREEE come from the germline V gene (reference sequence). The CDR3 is CASSLVGTGELFF. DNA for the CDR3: TGTGCCAGCAGCTTGGTAGGGACCGGGGAGCTGTTTTTT.

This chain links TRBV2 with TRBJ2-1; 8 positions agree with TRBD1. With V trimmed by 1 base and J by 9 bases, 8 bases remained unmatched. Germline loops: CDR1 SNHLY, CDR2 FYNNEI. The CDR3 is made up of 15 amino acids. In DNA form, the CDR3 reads TGTGCCAGCAGTGAAGTTGCGACAGGGGTTGGTGAGCAGTTCTTC. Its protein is CASSEVATGVGEQFF.

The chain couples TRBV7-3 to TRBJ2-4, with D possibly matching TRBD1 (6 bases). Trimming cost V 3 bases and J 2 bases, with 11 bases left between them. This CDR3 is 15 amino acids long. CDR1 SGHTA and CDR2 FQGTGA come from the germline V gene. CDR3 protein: CASSLSRGPKNIQYF. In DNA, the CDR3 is TGTGCCAGCAGCTTGTCCAGGGGACCCAAAAACATTCAGTACTTC.

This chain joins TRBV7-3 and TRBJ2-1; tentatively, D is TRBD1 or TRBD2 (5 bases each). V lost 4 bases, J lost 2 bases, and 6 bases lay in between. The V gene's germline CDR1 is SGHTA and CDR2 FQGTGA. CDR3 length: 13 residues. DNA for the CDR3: TGTGCCAGCAGCTGGGACGCCTACAATGAGCAGTTCTTC. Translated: CASSWDAYNEQFF.

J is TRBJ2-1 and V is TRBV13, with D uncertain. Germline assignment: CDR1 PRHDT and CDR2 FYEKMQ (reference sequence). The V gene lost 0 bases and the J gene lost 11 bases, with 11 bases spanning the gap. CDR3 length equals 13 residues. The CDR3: CASSLGSGSQQFF. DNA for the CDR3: TGTGCCAGCAGCTTAGGCTCCGGCAGTCAGCAGTTCTTC.

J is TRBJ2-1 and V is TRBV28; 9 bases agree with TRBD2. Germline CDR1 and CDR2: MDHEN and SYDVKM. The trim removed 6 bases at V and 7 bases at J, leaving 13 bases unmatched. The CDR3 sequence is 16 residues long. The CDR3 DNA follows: TGTGCCAGCAGCCCTTGGGCGGGAGGGCCGGTAAATGAGCAGTTCTTC. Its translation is CASSPWAGGPVNEQFF.

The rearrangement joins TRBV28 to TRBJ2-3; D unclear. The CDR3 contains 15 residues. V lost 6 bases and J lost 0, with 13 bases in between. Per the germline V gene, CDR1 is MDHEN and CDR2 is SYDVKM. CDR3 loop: CASSWNRPSTDTQYF. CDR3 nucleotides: TGTGCCAGCAGCTGGAACAGACCTAGCACAGATACGCAGTATTTT. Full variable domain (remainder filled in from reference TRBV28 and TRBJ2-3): DVKVTQSSRYLVKRTGEKVFLECVQDMDHENMFWYRQDPGLGLRLIYFSYDVKMKEKGDIPEGYSVSREKKERFSLILESASTNQTSMYLCASSWNRPSTDTQYFGPGTRLTVL.

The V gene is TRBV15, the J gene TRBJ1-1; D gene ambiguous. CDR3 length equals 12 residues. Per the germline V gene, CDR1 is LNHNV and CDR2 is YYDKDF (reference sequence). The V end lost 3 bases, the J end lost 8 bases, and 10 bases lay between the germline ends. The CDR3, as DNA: TGTGCCACCAGCAGTTACTTGGGCGAAGCTTTCTTT. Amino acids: CATSSYLGEAFF.

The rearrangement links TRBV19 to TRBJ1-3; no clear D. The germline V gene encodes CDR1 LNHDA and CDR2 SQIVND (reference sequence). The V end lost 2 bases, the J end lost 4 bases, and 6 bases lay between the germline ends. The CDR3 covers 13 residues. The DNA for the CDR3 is TGTGCCAGTAGTATATCATCCGGAAACACCATATATTTT. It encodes CASSISSGNTIYF.